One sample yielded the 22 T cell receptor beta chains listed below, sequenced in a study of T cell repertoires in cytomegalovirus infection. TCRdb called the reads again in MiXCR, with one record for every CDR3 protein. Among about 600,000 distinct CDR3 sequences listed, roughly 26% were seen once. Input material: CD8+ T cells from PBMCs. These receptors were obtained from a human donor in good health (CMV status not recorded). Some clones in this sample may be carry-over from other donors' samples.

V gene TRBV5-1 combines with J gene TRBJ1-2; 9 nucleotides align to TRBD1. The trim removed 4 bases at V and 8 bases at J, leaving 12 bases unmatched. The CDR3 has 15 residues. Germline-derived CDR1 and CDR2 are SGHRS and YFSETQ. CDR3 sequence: CASSPPGTGLSGYTF. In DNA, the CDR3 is TGCGCCAGCAGCCCGCCCGGGACAGGGCTAAGCGGCTACACCTTC.

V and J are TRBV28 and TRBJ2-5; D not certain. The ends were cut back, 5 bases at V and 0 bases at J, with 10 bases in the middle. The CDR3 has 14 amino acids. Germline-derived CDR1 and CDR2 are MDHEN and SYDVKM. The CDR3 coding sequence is TGTGCCAGCAGTCCCGACTTGTACCAAGAGACCCAGTACTTC. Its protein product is CASSPDLYQETQYF. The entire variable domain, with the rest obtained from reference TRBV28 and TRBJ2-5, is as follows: DVKVTQSSRYLVKRTGEKVFLECVQDMDHENMFWYRQDPGLGLRLIYFSYDVKMKEKGDIPEGYSVSREKKERFSLILESASTNQTSMYLCASSPDLYQETQYFGPGTRLLVL.

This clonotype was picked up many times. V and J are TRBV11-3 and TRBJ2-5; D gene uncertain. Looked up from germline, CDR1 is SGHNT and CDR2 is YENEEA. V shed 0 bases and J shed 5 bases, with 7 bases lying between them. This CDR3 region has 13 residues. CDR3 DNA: TGTGCCAGCAGCTTAGAATCGGGTGAGACCCAGTACTTC. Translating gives CASSLESGETQYF.

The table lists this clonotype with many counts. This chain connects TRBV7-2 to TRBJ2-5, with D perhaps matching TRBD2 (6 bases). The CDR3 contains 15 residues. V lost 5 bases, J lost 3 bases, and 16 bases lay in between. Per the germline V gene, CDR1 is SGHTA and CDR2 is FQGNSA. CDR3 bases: TGTGCCAGCAGCCACACCCGGTGGGGGGAAGAGACCCAGTACTTC. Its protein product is CASSHTRWGEETQYF.

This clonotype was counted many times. CDR3 region: CASSLVPLSSYNEQFF. The CDR3, as DNA: TGTGCCAGCAGCTTAGTACCGTTAAGCTCCTACAATGAGCAGTTCTTC. The chain joins TRBV7-3 to TRBJ2-1; D gene uncertain. Germline V gene sequence: CDR1 SGHTA, CDR2 FQGTGA. The CDR3 is made up of 16 amino acids. The ends were cut back, 2 bases at V and 0 bases at J, with 11 bases in the middle.

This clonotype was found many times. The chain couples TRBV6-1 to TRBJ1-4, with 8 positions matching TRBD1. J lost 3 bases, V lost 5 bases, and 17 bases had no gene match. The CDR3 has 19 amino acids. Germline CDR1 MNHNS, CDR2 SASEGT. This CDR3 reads CASSSIDHRGRVANEKLFF. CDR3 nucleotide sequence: TGTGCCAGCAGTTCTATAGACCACAGGGGGAGAGTGGCTAATGAAAAACTGTTTTTT.

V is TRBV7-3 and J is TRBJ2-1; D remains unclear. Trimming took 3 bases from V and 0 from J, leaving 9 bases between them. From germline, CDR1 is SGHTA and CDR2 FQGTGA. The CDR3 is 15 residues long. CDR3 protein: CASSFAASSYNEQFF. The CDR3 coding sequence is TGTGCCAGCAGCTTCGCGGCATCCTCCTACAATGAGCAGTTCTTC.

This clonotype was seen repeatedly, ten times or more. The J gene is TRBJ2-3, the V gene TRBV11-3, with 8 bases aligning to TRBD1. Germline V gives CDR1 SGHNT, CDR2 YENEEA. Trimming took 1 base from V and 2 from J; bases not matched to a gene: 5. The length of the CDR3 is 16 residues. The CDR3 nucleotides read TGTGCCAGCAGCTTAGGAAACAGGGGGAACACAGATACGCAGTATTTT. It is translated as CASSLGNRGNTDTQYF. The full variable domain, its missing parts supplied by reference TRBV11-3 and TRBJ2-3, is EAGVVQSPRYKIIEKKQPVAFWCNPISGHNTLYWYLQNLGQGPELLIRYENEEAVDDSQLPKDRFSAERLKGVDSTLKIQPAELGDSAVYLCASSLGNRGNTDTQYFGPGTRLTVL.

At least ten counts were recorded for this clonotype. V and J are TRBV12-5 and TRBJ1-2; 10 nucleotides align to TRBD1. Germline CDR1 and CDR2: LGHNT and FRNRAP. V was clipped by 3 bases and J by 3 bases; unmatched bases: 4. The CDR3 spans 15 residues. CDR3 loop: CASGFPDRGYYGYTF. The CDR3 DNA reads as TGTGCTAGTGGTTTCCCGGACAGGGGGTACTATGGCTACACCTTC.

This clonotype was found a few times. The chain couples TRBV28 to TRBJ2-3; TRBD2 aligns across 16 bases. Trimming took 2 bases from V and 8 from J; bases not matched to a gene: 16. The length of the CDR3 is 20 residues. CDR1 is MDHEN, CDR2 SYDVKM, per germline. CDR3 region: CASSLTGLTGTSGGDGTQYF. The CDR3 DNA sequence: TGTGCCAGCAGTTTAACAGGCCTGACGGGGACTAGCGGGGGGGACGGTACGCAGTATTTT. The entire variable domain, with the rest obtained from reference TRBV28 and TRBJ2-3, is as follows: DVKVTQSSRYLVKRTGEKVFLECVQDMDHENMFWYRQDPGLGLRLIYFSYDVKMKEKGDIPEGYSVSREKKERFSLILESASTNQTSMYLCASSLTGLTGTSGGDGTQYFGPGTRLTVL.

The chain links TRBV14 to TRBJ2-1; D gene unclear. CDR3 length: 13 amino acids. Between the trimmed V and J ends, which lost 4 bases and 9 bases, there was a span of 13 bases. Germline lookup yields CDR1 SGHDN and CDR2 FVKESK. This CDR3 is CASSPPTFPEQFF. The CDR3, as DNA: TGTGCCAGCAGCCCCCCCACCTTCCCTGAGCAGTTCTTC.

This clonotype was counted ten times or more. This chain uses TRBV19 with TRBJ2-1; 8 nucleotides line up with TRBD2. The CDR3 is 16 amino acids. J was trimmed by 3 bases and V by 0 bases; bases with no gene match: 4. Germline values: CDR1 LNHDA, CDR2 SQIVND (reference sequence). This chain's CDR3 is CASSIEAGEFYNEQFF. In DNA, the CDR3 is TGTGCCAGTAGTATAGAAGCGGGGGAATTCTACAATGAGCAGTTCTTC. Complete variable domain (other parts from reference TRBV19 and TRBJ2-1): DGGITQSPKYLFRKEGQNVTLSCEQNLNHDAMYWYRQDPGQGLRLIYYSQIVNDFQKGDIAEGYSVSREKKESFPLTVTSAQKNPTAFYLCASSIEAGEFYNEQFFGPGTRLTVL.

CDR3 in amino acids: CATSRIAGDADTQYF. CDR3 nucleotides: TGTGCCACCAGCAGAATAGCGGGGGACGCAGATACGCAGTATTTT. This chain links TRBV15 with TRBJ2-3; 9 bases are a match to TRBD2. J was trimmed by 4 bases and V by 2 bases; bases with no gene match: 4. Germline lookup yields CDR1 LNHNV and CDR2 YYDKDF (reference sequence). The CDR3 loop spans 15 amino acids.

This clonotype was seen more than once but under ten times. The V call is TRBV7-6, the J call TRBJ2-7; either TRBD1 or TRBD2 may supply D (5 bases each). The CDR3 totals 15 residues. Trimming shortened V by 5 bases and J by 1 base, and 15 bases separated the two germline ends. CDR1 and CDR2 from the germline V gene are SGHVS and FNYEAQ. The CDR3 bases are TGTGCCAGCAGCACCAATCTGGGACCGTCCTACGAGCAGTACGTC. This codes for CASSTNLGPSYEQYV.

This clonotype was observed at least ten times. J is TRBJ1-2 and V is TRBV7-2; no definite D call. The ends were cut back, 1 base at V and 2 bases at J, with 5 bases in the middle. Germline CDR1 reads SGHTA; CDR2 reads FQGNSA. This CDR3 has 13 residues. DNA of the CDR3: TGTGCCAGCAGCTTAGGACCCAACTATGGCTACACCTTC. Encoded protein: CASSLGPNYGYTF.

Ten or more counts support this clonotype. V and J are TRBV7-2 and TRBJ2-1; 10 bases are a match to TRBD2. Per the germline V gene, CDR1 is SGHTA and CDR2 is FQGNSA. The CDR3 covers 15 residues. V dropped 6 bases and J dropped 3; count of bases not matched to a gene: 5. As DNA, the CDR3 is TGTGCCAGCAGTCCCGGACTAGCGGTCTACAATGAGCAGTTCTTC. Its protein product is CASSPGLAVYNEQFF. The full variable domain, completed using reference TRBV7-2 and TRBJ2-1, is GAGVSQSPSNKVTEKGKDVELRCDPISGHTALYWYRQSLGQGLEFLIYFQGNSAPDKSGLPSDRFSAERTGGSVSTLTIQRTQQEDSAVYLCASSPGLAVYNEQFFGPGTRLTVL.

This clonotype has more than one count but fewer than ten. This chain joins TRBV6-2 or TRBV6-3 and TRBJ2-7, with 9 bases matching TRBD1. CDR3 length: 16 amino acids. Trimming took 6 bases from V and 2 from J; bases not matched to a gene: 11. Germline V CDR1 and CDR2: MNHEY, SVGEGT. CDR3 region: CASSPGQGPNPYEQYV. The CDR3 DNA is TGTGCCAGCAGCCCCGGACAGGGGCCGAACCCCTACGAGCAGTACGTC.

CDR3 bases: TGCGCCAGCAGCCAAGTTTCTCCGGGACAGGGGGCTTCAAGGGACAATGAGCAGTTCTTC. Residues: CASSQVSPGQGASRDNEQFF. The chain links TRBV4-1 to TRBJ2-1; TRBD1 matches 12 bases. This CDR3 is 20 amino acids long. With 1 base clipped from V and 5 bases from J, the junction kept 15 bases outside the gene matches. Germline lookup yields CDR1 MGHRA and CDR2 YSYEKL.

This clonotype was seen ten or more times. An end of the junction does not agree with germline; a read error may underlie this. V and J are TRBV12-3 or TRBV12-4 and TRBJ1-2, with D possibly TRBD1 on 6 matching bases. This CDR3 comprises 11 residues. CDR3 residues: CASSTGAYPSF. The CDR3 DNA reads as TGTGCCAGCAGTACGGGGGCCTACCCCAGCTTC.

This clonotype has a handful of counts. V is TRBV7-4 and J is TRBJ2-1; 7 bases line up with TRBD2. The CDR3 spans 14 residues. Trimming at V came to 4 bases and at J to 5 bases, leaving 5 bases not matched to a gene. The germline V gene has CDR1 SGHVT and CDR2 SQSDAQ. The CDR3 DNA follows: TGTGCCAGCAGCTCTGGGGGGGGGAACAATGAGCAGTTCTTC. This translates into CASSSGGGNNEQFF.

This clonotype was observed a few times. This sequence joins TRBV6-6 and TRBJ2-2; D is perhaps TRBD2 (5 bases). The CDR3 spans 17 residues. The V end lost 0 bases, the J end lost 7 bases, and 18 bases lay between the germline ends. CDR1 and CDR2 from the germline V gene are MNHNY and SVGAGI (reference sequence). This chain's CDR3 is CASSYSKRVSKVGELFF. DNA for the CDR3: TGTGCCAGCAGTTACTCGAAGAGGGTCAGTAAGGTCGGGGAGCTGTTTTTT.

As DNA, the CDR3 is TGTGCCAGCAGCTTCTGGGCTAATGAAAAACTGTTTTTT. Amino acids: CASSFWANEKLFF. The gene calls are TRBV7-9 and TRBJ1-4; D not resolved. Germline V CDR1 and CDR2: SEHNR, FQNEAQ (reference sequence). The CDR3 extends over 13 amino acids. The ends were cut back, 3 bases at V and 3 bases at J, with 5 bases in the middle.